This note documents a single TCR beta chain sequence. As yet, its antigen is unknown. Molecular identifiers with 6-nucleotide sample barcodes were added during cDNA synthesis via template switching. After re-calling the 5' RACE reads, TCRdb lists one entry per CDR3 protein, DNA absent. The specimen's table records fewer than 110,000 distinct CDR3 sequences. The data belong to a study of monozygotic twins with inflammatory bowel disease. Whole-blood RNA isolation (total RNA) proceeded without T cell sorting. Overall study findings and caveats: Treatment differences in immunosuppression may have added variability to the repertoires of patients.

Germline-derived CDR1 and CDR2 are ENHRY and SYGVKD. CDR3 length equals 11 residues. The TCR was taken from a human donor with ulcerative colitis or Crohn's disease, or a healthy co-twin of an affected twin (not recorded which). Sequenced: blood. The rearrangement uses TRBV10-3 and TRBJ2-3. CDR3: CAISTTDTQYF.